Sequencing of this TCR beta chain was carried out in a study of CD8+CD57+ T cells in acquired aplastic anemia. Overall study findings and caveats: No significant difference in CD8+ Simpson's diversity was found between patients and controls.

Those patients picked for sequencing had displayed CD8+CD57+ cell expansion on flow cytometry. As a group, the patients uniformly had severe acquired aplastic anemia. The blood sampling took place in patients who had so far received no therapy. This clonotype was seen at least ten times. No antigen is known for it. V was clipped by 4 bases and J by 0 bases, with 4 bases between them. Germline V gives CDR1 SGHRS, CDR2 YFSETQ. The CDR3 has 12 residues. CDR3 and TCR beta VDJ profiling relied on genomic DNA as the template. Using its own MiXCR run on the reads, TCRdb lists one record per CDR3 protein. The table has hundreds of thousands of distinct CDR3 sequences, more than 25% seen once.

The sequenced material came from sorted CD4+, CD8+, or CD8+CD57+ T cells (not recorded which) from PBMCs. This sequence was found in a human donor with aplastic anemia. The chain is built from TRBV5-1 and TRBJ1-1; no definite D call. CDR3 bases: TGCGCCAGCAGCGAGGTGAACACTGAAGCTTTCTTT. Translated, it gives CASSEVNTEAFF.